Given below is one TCR beta chain in context. It has no known antigen specificity. No base-level quality is on record; no much larger clone is a single base apart. This specimen belongs to a study of blood T cell repertoires in COVID-19 (dated by TCRdb to 2020 to 2021). Study-level background: Samples covering the acute and convalescent phases of COVID-19 were provided by collaborators in the United States, Italy and Spain. The repertoires were released in a freely available public database meant as a resource for research on the immune response to SARS-CoV-2. A de-identified subject ID, COVID-19 status, age in years and sex were almost always included in the sample metadata. Deeply sampled blood TCRbeta repertoires from subjects exposed to, actively infected with, or recovered from COVID-19 were included in the dataset. The prospective study material was composed of cDNA or gDNA derived from T cells, B-cell-depleted T cells, or PBMCs. The samples were drawn from the first 160 participants of the ongoing ImmuneRACE study and from over 950 subjects provided by 6 global collaborators. HLA class I and class II types, where available, came from metadata supplied by the sample provider rather than from assay-based typing.

One collaborating source in Seattle enrolled patients while the patients were actively infected and followed the patients over time throughout the course of disease. The collaborating institutions used their own protocols to collect whole blood in K2EDTA tubes. For TCRbeta analysis, collaborators shipped samples in one of three forms: frozen whole blood, isolated PBMCs, or DNA extracted from either of those sample types. Study-wide conclusions, independent of this receptor: Clinical and demographic metadata were provided uncurated, with the amount varying by source and participant.

TCRbeta CDR3 regions were amplified from genomic DNA by means of the immunoSEQ Assay, a bias-controlled multiplex PCR. Per the source publication's procedure: The number of nucleated cells in each sample was estimated by amplification of reference gene primers within the assay. To quantify the absolute abundance of each unique TCRbeta CDR3 rearrangement, sequence reads were collapsed and filtered. Productive Simpson clonality was computed per sample as the square root of Simpson's diversity index over productive rearrangements. TCRdb mirrors the immuneACCESS table, restricted to in-frame sequences. Some clones are absent from its copies; in checked studies, under half trace to an unresolved V gene, and the reason for the others is unknown. V, J and clone size were drawn from that table, and D and trimming were deduced from the DNA. The sample table holds about 300,000 clones, of which 88% were seen once. The ten largest clones represent 1.5% to 2% of the sample.

The sequenced material came from peripheral blood. The receptor was isolated from a woman aged 30 to 39 with COVID-19, enrolled during active disease.

The CDR3 region reads CASSPEAGGSGNTIYF. In nucleotides, the sequence is TGTGCCAGCTCACCTGAGGCAGGGGGCTCTGGAAACACCATATATTTT. The V and J segments used are TRBV18 and TRBJ1-3; TRBD1 aligns with 7 central bases. The junction shows trimming of 3 bases on V and 0 bases on J, and the gene matches do not reach 5 bases of it. CDR1 and CDR2 were assigned from the germline V gene as KGHSH and LQKENI. The CDR3 numbers 16 residues from cysteine through phenylalanine. The sequence is cut down to CDR3 DNA, 48 bases in frame from base 1.